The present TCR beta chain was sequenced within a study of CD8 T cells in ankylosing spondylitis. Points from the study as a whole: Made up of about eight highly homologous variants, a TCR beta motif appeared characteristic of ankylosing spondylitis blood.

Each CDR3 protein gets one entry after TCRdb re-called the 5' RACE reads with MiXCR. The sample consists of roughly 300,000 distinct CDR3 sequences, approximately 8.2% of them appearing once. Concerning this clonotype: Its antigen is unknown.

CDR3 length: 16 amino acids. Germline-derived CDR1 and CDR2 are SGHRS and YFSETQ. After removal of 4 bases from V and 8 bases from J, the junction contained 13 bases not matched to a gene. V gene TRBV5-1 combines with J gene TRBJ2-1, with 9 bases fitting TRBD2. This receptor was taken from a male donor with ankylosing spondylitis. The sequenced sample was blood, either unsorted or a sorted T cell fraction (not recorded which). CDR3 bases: TGCGCCAGCAGCGGAACAATAGCGGGAGAACTCGATGAGCAGTTCTTC. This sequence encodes CASSGTIAGELDEQFF.